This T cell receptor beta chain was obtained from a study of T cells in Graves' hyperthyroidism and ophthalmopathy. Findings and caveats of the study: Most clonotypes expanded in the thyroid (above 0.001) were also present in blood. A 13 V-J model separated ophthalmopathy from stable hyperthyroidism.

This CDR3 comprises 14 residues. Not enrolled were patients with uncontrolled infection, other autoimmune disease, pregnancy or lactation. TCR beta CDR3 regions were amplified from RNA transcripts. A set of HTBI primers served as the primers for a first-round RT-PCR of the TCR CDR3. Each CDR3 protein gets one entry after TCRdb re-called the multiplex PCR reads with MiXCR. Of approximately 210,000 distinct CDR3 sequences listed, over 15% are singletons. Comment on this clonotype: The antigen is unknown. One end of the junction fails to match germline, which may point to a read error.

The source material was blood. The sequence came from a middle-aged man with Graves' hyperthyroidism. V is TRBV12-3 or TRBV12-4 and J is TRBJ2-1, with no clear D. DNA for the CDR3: TGTGCCAGCAGTTTTTCTAGAAGCTACAATGAGCAGTCCTTC. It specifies CASSFSRSYNEQSF.